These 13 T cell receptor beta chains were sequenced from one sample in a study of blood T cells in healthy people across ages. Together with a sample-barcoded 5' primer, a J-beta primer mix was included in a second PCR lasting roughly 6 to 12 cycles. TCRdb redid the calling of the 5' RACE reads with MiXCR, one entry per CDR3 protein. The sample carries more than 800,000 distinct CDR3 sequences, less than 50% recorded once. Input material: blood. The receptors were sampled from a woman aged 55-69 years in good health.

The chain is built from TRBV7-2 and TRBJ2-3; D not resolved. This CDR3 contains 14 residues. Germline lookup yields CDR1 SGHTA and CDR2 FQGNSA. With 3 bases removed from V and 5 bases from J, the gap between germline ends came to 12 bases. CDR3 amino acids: CASSLKLLGDTQYF. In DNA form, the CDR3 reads TGTGCCAGCAGCTTGAAACTTCTCGGAGATACGCAGTATTTT.

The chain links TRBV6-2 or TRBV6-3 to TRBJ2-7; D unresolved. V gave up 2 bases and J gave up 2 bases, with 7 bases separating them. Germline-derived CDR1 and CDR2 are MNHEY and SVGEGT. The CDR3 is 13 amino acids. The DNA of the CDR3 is TGTGCCAGCAGTTACACGGTCGCCTACGAGCAGTACTTC. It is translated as CASSYTVAYEQYF.

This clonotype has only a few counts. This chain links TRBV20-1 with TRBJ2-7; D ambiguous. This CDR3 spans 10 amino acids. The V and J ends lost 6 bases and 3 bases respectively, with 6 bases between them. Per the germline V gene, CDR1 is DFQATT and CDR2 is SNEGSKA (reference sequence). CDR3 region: CSATHYEQYF. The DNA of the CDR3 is TGCAGTGCCACACACTACGAGCAGTACTTC.

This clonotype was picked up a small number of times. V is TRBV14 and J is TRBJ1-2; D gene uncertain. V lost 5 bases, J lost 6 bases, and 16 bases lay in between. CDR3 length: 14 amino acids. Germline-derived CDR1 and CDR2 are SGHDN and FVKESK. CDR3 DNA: TGTGCCAGCAGCTGGACCTTATCGACTAATGGCTACACCTTC. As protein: CASSWTLSTNGYTF.

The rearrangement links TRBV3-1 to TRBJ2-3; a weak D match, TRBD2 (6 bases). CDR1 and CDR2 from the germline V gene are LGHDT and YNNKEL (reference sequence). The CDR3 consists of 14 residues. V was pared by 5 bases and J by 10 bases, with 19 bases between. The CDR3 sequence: CASSGVNSGGSQYF. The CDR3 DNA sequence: TGTGCCAGCAGCGGTGTAAATAGCGGAGGCTCGCAGTATTTT.

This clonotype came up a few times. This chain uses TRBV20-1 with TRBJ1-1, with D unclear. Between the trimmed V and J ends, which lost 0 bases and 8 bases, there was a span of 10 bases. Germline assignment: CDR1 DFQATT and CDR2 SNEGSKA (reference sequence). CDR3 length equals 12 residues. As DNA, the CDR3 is TGCAGTGCTAGAGATCTTTCTGGGGAAGCTTTCTTT. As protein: CSARDLSGEAFF.

The CDR3 DNA sequence: TGCAGTGCCGGACAGTCAACTAATGAGCAGTTCTTC. Amino acid sequence: CSAGQSTNEQFF. The chain combines TRBV20-1 with TRBJ2-1; D is possibly TRBD1 (6 bases). V was trimmed by 6 bases and J by 7 bases, leaving 13 bases between them. The germline gives CDR1 DFQATT, CDR2 SNEGSKA (reference sequence). The CDR3 has 12 amino acids.

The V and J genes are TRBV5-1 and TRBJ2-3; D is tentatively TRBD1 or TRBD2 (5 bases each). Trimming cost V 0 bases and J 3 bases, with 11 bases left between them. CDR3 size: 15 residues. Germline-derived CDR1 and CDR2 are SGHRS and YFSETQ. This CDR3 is CASSLEGDGTDTQYF. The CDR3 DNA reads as TGCGCCAGCAGCTTGGAAGGGGACGGTACAGATACGCAGTATTTT.

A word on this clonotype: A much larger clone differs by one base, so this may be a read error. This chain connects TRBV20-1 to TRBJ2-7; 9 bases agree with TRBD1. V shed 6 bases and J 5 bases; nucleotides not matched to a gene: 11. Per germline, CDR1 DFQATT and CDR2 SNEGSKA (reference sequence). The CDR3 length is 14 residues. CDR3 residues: CSAITGGHENEQYF. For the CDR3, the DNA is TGCAGTGCCATAACAGGGGGCCATGAGAACGAGCAGTACTTC.

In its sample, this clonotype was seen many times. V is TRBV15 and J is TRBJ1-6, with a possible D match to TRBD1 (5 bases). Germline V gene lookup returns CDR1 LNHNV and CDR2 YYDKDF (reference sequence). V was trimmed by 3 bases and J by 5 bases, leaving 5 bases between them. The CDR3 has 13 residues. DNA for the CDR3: TGTGCCACCAGCAGGGACAATAATTCACCCCTCCACTTT. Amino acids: CATSRDNNSPLHF.

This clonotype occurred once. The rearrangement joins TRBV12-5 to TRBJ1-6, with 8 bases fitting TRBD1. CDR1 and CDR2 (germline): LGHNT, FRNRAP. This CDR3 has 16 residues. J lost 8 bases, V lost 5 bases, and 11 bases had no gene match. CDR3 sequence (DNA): TGTGCTAGTGGTCTTCGCCAGGGGGCAAAGGATTCACCCCTCCACTTT. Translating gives CASGLRQGAKDSPLHF.

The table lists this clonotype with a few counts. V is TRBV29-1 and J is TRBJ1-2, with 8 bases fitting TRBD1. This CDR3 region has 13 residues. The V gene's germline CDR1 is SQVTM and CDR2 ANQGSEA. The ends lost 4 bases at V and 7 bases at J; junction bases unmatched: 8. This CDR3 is CSVAPGQGIGYTF. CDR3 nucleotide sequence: TGCAGCGTTGCCCCAGGACAGGGTATTGGCTACACCTTC.

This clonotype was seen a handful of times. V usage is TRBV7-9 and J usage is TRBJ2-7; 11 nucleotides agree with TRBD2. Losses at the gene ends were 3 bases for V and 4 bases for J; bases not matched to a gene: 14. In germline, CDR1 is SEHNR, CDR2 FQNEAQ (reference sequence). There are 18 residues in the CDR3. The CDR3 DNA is TGTGCCAGCAGCTTTGAGGGGGAACTAGCGGGAGAATATTACGAGCAGTACTTC. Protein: CASSFEGELAGEYYEQYF. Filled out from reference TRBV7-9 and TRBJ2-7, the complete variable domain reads DTGVSQNPRHKITKRGQNVTFRCDPISEHNRLYWYRQTLGQGPEFLTYFQNEAQLEKSRLLSDRFSAERPKGSFSTLEIQRTEQGDSAMYLCASSFEGELAGEYYEQYFGPGTRLTVT.